The 7 T cell receptor beta chains listed next were all sequenced from one sample in a study of regulatory T cells in long-lasting Graves disease. TCR beta libraries were built with iRepertoire HTBI primers and Arm-PCR of CDR3 regions. TCRdb recomputed calls from the multiplex PCR reads with MiXCR, one row per CDR3 protein. The sample carries around 250,000 distinct CDR3 sequences, 18% recorded once. The time point denotes: newly diagnosed GD, antithyroid drugs for less than 3 months. RNA from PBMCs was the source of the TCR library. These data were also reused for a study on T cells in Graves' hyperthyroidism and ophthalmopathy.

The starting material was peripheral blood mononuclear cells (PBMCs), obtained at new diagnosis, from a patient treated with antithyroid drugs. All receptors come from a woman in her 30s with Graves disease.

This clonotype was seen a handful of times. The V gene is TRBV9, the J gene TRBJ2-3; 10 bases line up with TRBD2. J was trimmed by 7 bases and V by 0 bases; bases with no gene match: 2. CDR3 size: 14 residues. The germline gives CDR1 SGDLS, CDR2 YYNGEE. CDR3: CASSVGTSGYTQYF. CDR3 coding DNA: TGTGCCAGCAGCGTAGGGACTAGCGGTTATACGCAGTATTTT.

The chain combines TRBV6-2 or TRBV6-3 with TRBJ2-1, with 10 positions matching TRBD1. V trimming: 8 bases; J trimming: 6 bases; junction bases outside the gene matches: 22. The CDR3 has 19 amino acids. Germline CDR1 MNHEY, CDR2 SVGEGT. The CDR3 nucleotides read TGTGCCAGCTCCCTCCGGGGGACAGGGGAGAGCGGGGGCCTCAATGAGCAGTTCTTC. Translated: CASSLRGTGESGGLNEQFF.

Worth noting for this clonotype: Given a much more abundant clone one base away, this may be a read error. The J gene is TRBJ2-7, the V gene TRBV7-8, with no clear D. CDR1 is SGHVS and CDR2 is FQNEAQ in the germline V gene. The CDR3 contains 15 residues. CDR3 DNA: TGTGCCGGCAGCCGTGGGCGGCCGAGCTCCTACGAGCAGTACTTC. Its translation is CAGSRGRPSSYEQYF.

This clonotype was recorded at least ten times. The DNA of the CDR3 is TGTGCCAGCAGCTTTTCGGACAGGGGGCTGTACAATGAGCAGTTCTTC. It encodes CASSFSDRGLYNEQFF. V and J are TRBV7-9 and TRBJ2-1; 11 nucleotides line up with TRBD1. The CDR3 contains 16 residues. Germline loops: CDR1 SEHNR, CDR2 FQNEAQ (reference sequence). V shed 3 bases and J 4 bases; nucleotides not matched to a gene: 5.

This clonotype was seen ten or more times. This chain links TRBV3-1 with TRBJ2-3; D gene uncertain. V lost 0 bases to trimming and J lost 0 bases, with 10 bases between them. From germline, CDR1 is LGHDT and CDR2 YNNKEL (reference sequence). The CDR3 covers 16 residues. The CDR3 loop is CASSQDHFYSTDTQYF. The DNA of the CDR3 is TGTGCCAGCAGCCAAGATCATTTCTATAGCACAGATACGCAGTATTTT.

This clonotype occurred many times. The gene calls are TRBV20-1 and TRBJ2-1; 11 bases are a match to TRBD2. The junction had 5 bases not matched to a gene; V was cut back by 1 base and J by 9 bases. The germline V gene encodes CDR1 DFQATT and CDR2 SNEGSKA (reference sequence). The CDR3 runs to 14 residues. The DNA of the CDR3 is TGCAGTGCTAGAGTACTAGCGGGGGAGGGTGAGCAGTTCTTC. Translating gives CSARVLAGEGEQFF.

This clonotype was observed once. V gene TRBV7-2 combines with J gene TRBJ2-7; TRBD2 matches at 11 bases. The CDR3 runs to 18 residues. Germline V gives CDR1 SGHTA, CDR2 FQGNSA. Trimming at V came to 5 bases and at J to 3 bases, leaving 15 bases not matched to a gene. The CDR3 spells CASSKAASGGKHRYEQYF. The DNA of the CDR3 is TGTGCCAGCAGCAAAGCGGCTAGCGGGGGGAAACACCGCTACGAGCAGTACTTC.